Described below is a single T cell receptor beta chain sequence and its context. The antigen it recognizes is unknown. Within one base of it there is no much larger clone, and no base qualities were kept. TCRbeta CDR3 regions were amplified from genomic DNA using the immunoSEQ Assay, a bias-controlled multiplex PCR. The authors' pipeline ran thus. The number of nucleated cells in each sample was estimated by amplification of reference gene primers within the assay. Sequence reads were collapsed and filtered to measure the absolute abundance of every unique TCRbeta CDR3 rearrangement. For each sample, productive Simpson clonality was calculated as the square root of Simpson's diversity index over productive rearrangements. The table was pulled from immuneACCESS by TCRdb, which kept in-frame rearrangements only. Such tables lose some clones; where checked, under half of the loss comes from unresolved V genes, and the rest has no known cause. The DNA gave D and trimming, while V, J and clone size come from that table. This sample has 380,000 or so clones in its table, and roughly 90% of those were observed once. The top ten constitute over 1% of the sample.

The source of the sample is a study of blood T cell repertoires in COVID-19 (dated by TCRdb to 2020 to 2022). At the level of the whole study: The collaborator samples originated in the United States, Italy and Spain and spanned the acute and convalescent phases of COVID-19. The material from the prospective study consisted of cDNA or gDNA derived from T cells, B-cell-depleted T cells, or PBMCs. Deeply sampled blood TCRbeta repertoires from subjects exposed to, actively infected with, or recovered from COVID-19 were included in the dataset. The repertoires were made available in a free public database intended to serve as a resource for research on the immune response to SARS-CoV-2. The samples were drawn from the first 160 participants of the ongoing ImmuneRACE study and from under 1,500 subjects provided by 6 global collaborators. A de-identified subject ID, COVID-19 status, age in years and sex were almost always included in the sample metadata. Where available, HLA class I and class II types were obtained from metadata supplied by the sample provider rather than from assay-based typing. Results and caveats for the whole study, not just this receptor: How much clinical and demographic metadata was included differed by source and by participant, and the metadata was provided uncurated.

The CDR1 and CDR2 encoded by the germline V gene are SQVTM and ANQGSEA. The CDR3 goes from the cysteine to the phenylalanine over 13 residues. Only CDR3 DNA is held: 39 bases, read in frame from base 1. V and J are trimmed by 7 bases and 8 bases, and the gene matches miss 12 bases of the junction. Each collaborating institution followed its own protocols to collect whole blood in K2EDTA tubes. For TCRbeta analysis, collaborators shipped samples as frozen whole blood, isolated PBMCs, or DNA extracted from either of those sample types. The chain was built from TRBV29-1 and TRBJ1-2, with 8 middle bases fitting TRBD1. This TCR was recovered from a man between 40 and 49 years old with acute or convalescent COVID-19. The sample consisted of peripheral blood. The DNA sequence is given as TGCAGCGAAAGCCGGGACAGGACAGGAGGCTACACCTTC. This translates into CSESRDRTGGYTF.